The 22 T cell receptor beta chains below were found in one sample sequenced in a study of neurological immune-mediated disorders. Time point indicated: longitudinal time-point 3. TCRdb fed the 5' RACE reads into MiXCR, producing one record per CDR3 protein. The table lists approximately 84,000 distinct CDR3 sequences, 3.5% to 5.5% of them singletons. Sequencing was carried out using PBMCs. The receptors derive from a woman aged 55-70 years with multiple sclerosis.

Many counts were recorded for this clonotype. CDR3 DNA sequence: TGCAGCACCAATAGCGGGGGGGCCTCAGATACGCAGTATTTT. Translating gives CSTNSGGASDTQYF. The genes are TRBV29-1 and TRBJ2-3; 11 positions match TRBD2. The V and J ends lost 8 bases and 4 bases, in that order; junction bases with no gene match: 8. This CDR3 region has 14 residues. Germline V gene lookup returns CDR1 SQVTM and CDR2 ANQGSEA.

This clonotype was seen at least ten times. V usage is TRBV15 and J usage is TRBJ1-1; no firm D call. V gave up 2 bases and J gave up 1 base, with 8 bases separating them. The CDR3 has 14 residues. The germline gives CDR1 LNHNV, CDR2 YYDKDF (reference sequence). CDR3 loop: CATSRHQRNTEAFF. The CDR3 region has the DNA TGTGCCACCAGCAGACACCAAAGGAACACTGAAGCTTTCTTT.

This clonotype was seen repeatedly, ten times or more. This chain uses TRBV6-1 with TRBJ1-6; the D is unclear. The CDR3 runs to 11 residues. Germline CDR1 MNHNS, CDR2 SASEGT. With 1 base removed from V and 14 bases from J, the gap between germline ends came to 6 bases. The CDR3 DNA follows: TGTGCCAGCAGTGAAGACGGCTCCCTCCACTTT. Translation: CASSEDGSLHF.

There are many counts of this clonotype. This chain connects TRBV2 to TRBJ2-5; D is possibly TRBD1 or TRBD2 (5 bases each). Per the germline V gene, CDR1 is SNHLY and CDR2 is FYNNEI. This CDR3 is 14 amino acids long. V was pared by 3 bases and J by 2 bases, with 10 bases between. The DNA of the CDR3 is TGTGCCAGCAGTGAGAAGAGGGGACAAGAGACCCAGTACTTC. This sequence encodes CASSEKRGQETQYF. Full variable domain (missing parts from reference TRBV2 and TRBJ2-5): EPEVTQTPSHQVTQMGQEVILRCVPISNHLYFYWYRQILGQKVEFLVSFYNNEISEKSEIFDDQFSVERPDGSNFTLKIRSTKLEDSAMYFCASSEKRGQETQYFGPGTRLLVL.

This clonotype appeared many times. The CDR3 sequence is CASTGTAPFGYTF. CDR3 sequence (DNA): TGTGCCAGCACCGGGACAGCCCCTTTTGGCTACACCTTC. This chain uses TRBV6-5 with TRBJ1-2, with 7 bases aligning to TRBD1. The germline CDR1 and CDR2 sequences are MNHEY and SVGAGI. This CDR3 region has 13 residues. Germline trimming cut 7 bases from V and 7 bases from J; bases unmatched to any gene: 9.

On this clonotype itself: This may stem from a read error, because a much larger clone lies one nucleotide away. The V and J genes are TRBV5-1 and TRBJ2-1; 14 bases are shared with TRBD2. The CDR3 has 15 residues. In germline, CDR1 is SGHRS, CDR2 YFSETQ. The CDR3 DNA reads as TGCGTCAGCAGGAGGGAGACTAGCGGGGGGGCTGAGCAGTTCTTC. Its protein is CVSRRETSGGAEQFF. Full variable domain (outside the CDR3, taken from reference TRBV5-1 and TRBJ2-1): KAGVTQTPRYLIKTRGQQVTLSCSPISGHRSVSWYQQTPGQGLQFLFEYFSETQRNKGNFPGRFSGRQFSNSRSEMNVSTLELGDSALYLCVSRRETSGGAEQFFGPGTRLTVL.

This clonotype has at least ten counts. The V and J genes are TRBV5-1 and TRBJ2-2; 7 bases are shared with TRBD1. V lost 4 bases, J lost 7 bases, and 13 bases stayed unmatched. This CDR3 spans 16 amino acids. CDR1 and CDR2 (germline): SGHRS, YFSETQ. The CDR3 DNA is TGCGCCAGCAGCGGGAACAGGGGAAGGATCGGCGGGGAGCTGTTTTTT. Translated: CASSGNRGRIGGELFF.

This clonotype has at least ten counts. The chain is built from TRBV6-5 and TRBJ2-2; 7 bases fit TRBD1. In germline, CDR1 is MNHEY, CDR2 SVGAGI. The CDR3 sequence is 16 residues long. V lost 6 bases to trimming and J lost 4 bases; unmatched junction nucleotides: 11. CDR3 sequence (DNA): TGTGCCAGCAGCCTATTAGGGGGCATGGGCACCGGGGAGCTGTTTTTT. As protein: CASSLLGGMGTGELFF.

There are many counts of this clonotype. The chain couples TRBV5-1 to TRBJ1-1, with D possibly TRBD1 on 6 matching bases. The germline V gene has CDR1 SGHRS and CDR2 YFSETQ. This CDR3 region has 16 residues. Trimming cost V 3 bases and J 1 base, with 16 bases left between them. The CDR3 region has the DNA TGCGCCAGCAGCTGGCCCAGGGGTCAGAGGAACACTGAAGCTTTCTTT. Translation gives CASSWPRGQRNTEAFF. Looking up the rest from reference TRBV5-1 and TRBJ1-1 gives the full variable domain: KAGVTQTPRYLIKTRGQQVTLSCSPISGHRSVSWYQQTPGQGLQFLFEYFSETQRNKGNFPGRFSGRQFSNSRSEMNVSTLELGDSALYLCASSWPRGQRNTEAFFGQGTRLTVV.

This clonotype was recorded many times. This chain connects TRBV7-2 to TRBJ2-1; no clear D. V gave up 5 bases and J gave up 0 bases, with 11 bases separating them. The germline gives CDR1 SGHTA, CDR2 FQGNSA. The CDR3 is 15 amino acids. CDR3: CASSPSHGSYNEQFF. The CDR3 DNA follows: TGTGCCAGCAGCCCGTCCCATGGCTCCTACAATGAGCAGTTCTTC.

Concerning this clonotype itself: Just one base apart from a much larger clone, this may be a read error. The chain links TRBV18 to TRBJ1-1; D is unresolved. CDR3 length: 14 amino acids. The germline CDR1 and CDR2 sequences are KGHSH and LQKENI. V was trimmed by 3 bases and J by 1 base, leaving 9 bases between them. The DNA for the CDR3 is TGTGCCAGCTCACCCGGGGTGTCGAACACTGAAGCTTTCTTT. Its translation: CASSPGVSNTEAFF.

The chain has TRBV7-3 and TRBJ2-2; D perhaps matches TRBD1 (6 bases). This CDR3 region has 16 residues. Trimming stripped 5 bases from V and 0 bases from J, with 13 bases between. Per germline, CDR1 SGHTA and CDR2 FQGTGA. DNA of the CDR3: TGTGCCAGCAGCGGACCGGGACAACCGAACACCGGGGAGCTGTTTTTT. Its translation: CASSGPGQPNTGELFF.

The rearrangement uses TRBV11-2 and TRBJ1-5, with 7 bases that match TRBD1. Trimming took 5 bases from V and 2 from J; bases not matched to a gene: 6. Germline assignment: CDR1 SGHAT and CDR2 FQNNGV. The CDR3 totals 15 residues. CDR3 loop: CASSRDRVGNQPQHF. DNA of the CDR3: TGTGCCAGCAGCCGCGACAGGGTAGGCAATCAGCCCCAGCATTTT.

This clonotype has ten or more counts. The rearrangement uses TRBV20-1 and TRBJ1-2; no reliable D call. Trimming took 3 bases from V and 2 from J, leaving 13 bases between them. The CDR3 has 14 amino acids. Germline CDR1 DFQATT, CDR2 SNEGSKA (reference sequence). CDR3 DNA sequence: TGCAGTGCTAGCCCCGACAACACAAACTATGGCTACACCTTC. The encoded protein is CSASPDNTNYGYTF.

At least ten counts were recorded for this clonotype. The rearrangement links TRBV4-1 to TRBJ2-2, with D possibly called TRBD1 or TRBD2 (6 bases each). The germline V gene has CDR1 MGHRA and CDR2 YSYEKL. The CDR3 is 17 residues long. Trimming took 2 bases from V and 4 from J, leaving 17 bases between them. The chain's CDR3 is CASSQTEGGSGTGELFF. The CDR3, as DNA: TGCGCCAGCAGCCAAACCGAGGGGGGTTCTGGCACCGGGGAGCTGTTTTTT.

Many counts were recorded for this clonotype. In DNA, the CDR3 is TGCGCCAGCAGCTTGGCACAGGGTATGGCTGGAAACACCATATATTTT. It yields the protein CASSLAQGMAGNTIYF. The gene calls are TRBV5-1 and TRBJ1-3; a possible D gene is TRBD1 (6 bases). The germline CDR1 and CDR2 sequences are SGHRS and YFSETQ. Trimming stripped 0 bases from V and 2 bases from J, with 12 bases between. This CDR3 is built from 16 residues.

This clonotype was observed many times. The V and J genes are TRBV2 and TRBJ2-1; 9 nucleotides align to TRBD2. In germline, CDR1 is SNHLY, CDR2 FYNNEI. This CDR3 is 17 amino acids long. Trimming took 11 bases from V and 3 from J; bases not matched to a gene: 17. CDR3 nucleotides: TGTGCCGCCAGAGTTTTATCTCGGCGGGGGGGCTACAATGAGCAGTTCTTC. This translates into CAARVLSRRGGYNEQFF.

This clonotype was observed at least ten times. Relative to the germline gene, one junction end is altered; a read error may explain this. The chain joins TRBV7-8 to TRBJ2-7; TRBD1 is a possible D gene (6 bases). The CDR3 totals 14 residues. The germline V gene encodes CDR1 SGHVS and CDR2 FQNEAQ. CDR3 DNA sequence: TGTGCCAACAGCTTAGTTAAGCAGGGGTACGAGCAGTACTTC. It codes for CANSLVKQGYEQYF.

In this sample, this clonotype turned up many times. The V and J genes are TRBV5-1 and TRBJ2-7; TRBD2 might be the D (6 bases). The germline V gene encodes CDR1 SGHRS and CDR2 YFSETQ. The CDR3 has 15 amino acids. Deletions cut 4 bases from V and 3 bases from J, with 17 bases between. CDR3 in amino acids: CASSGVGGTVYEQYF. The CDR3, as DNA: TGCGCCAGCAGCGGCGTGGGGGGTACCGTCTACGAGCAGTACTTC.

This clonotype was observed at least ten times. V usage is TRBV20-1 and J usage is TRBJ1-5; tentative D call: TRBD1 (5 bases). Trimming removed 0 bases at V and 3 bases at J, with 12 bases between. CDR3 length: 15 residues. The germline V gene has CDR1 DFQATT and CDR2 SNEGSKA (reference sequence). CDR3 sequence: CSARDRQRANQPQHF. Here the CDR3 DNA reads TGCAGTGCTAGAGATCGACAGCGCGCCAATCAGCCCCAGCATTTT.

At least ten counts were recorded for this clonotype. The rearrangement joins TRBV12-3 or TRBV12-4 to TRBJ2-4; 8 bases match TRBD1. CDR3 length: 14 residues. V was pared by 10 bases and J by 9 bases, with 14 bases of the junction left unmatched. CDR3 DNA: TGTGCCAAAACGTCTGGGACAGGAAAAGGCATTCAGTACTTC. It encodes CAKTSGTGKGIQYF.

The table lists this clonotype with many counts. This sequence joins TRBV5-6 and TRBJ1-1; D is perhaps TRBD1 (5 bases). Per the germline V gene, CDR1 is SGHDT and CDR2 is YYEEEE. V was trimmed by 9 bases and J by 0 bases, leaving 18 bases between them. CDR3 length: 15 amino acids. CDR3 bases: TGTGCCACGGAGGGGTCCTACCCGATGAACACTGAAGCTTTCTTT. The encoded protein is CATEGSYPMNTEAFF.